This T cell receptor (beta chain) originates from a study of OX40 agonist ivuxolimab in advanced cancers. Measured with immunoSEQ multiplex PCR; TCRdb has only the in-frame clones, and not every one. This sample yields about 28,000 clones, of which around 88% are seen a single time; over 25% belongs to the top ten. V dropped 0 bases and J dropped 5; count of bases not matched to a gene: 8. Germline V gene sequence: CDR1 SGDLS, CDR2 YYNGEE. The CDR3 contains 17 residues. This sequence originates from an adult with an advanced solid tumor such as melanoma, head and neck, liver or kidney cancer. The specimen comprised CD4+ or CD8+ T cells sorted from blood, sampled in a trial of the OX40 agonist ivuxolimab. The rearrangement uses TRBV9 and TRBJ2-3, with 11 bases identical to TRBD1. The CDR3 region is CASSVGKGQGAEDTQYF. The CDR3 nucleotides are TGTGCCAGCAGCGTAGGCAAAGGACAGGGGGCAGAAGATACGCAGTATTTT.